This passage covers 9 T cell receptor beta chains from one sample sequenced in a study of blood T cell repertoires in COVID-19. Repertoires were generated with immunoSEQ multiplex PCR, while TCRdb's copy carries only in-frame clones and drops some. The sample has 250,000 to 300,000 clones; about 85% are singletons. Sequenced sample: peripheral blood. These receptors were obtained from a man aged 18 to 30 with active or convalescent COVID-19.

The chain uses TRBV5-4 and TRBJ2-1; the D gene is possibly TRBD1 (6 bases). Germline assignment: CDR1 SGHNT and CDR2 YYREEE (reference sequence). Trimming shortened V by 0 bases and J by 5 bases, and 9 bases separated the two germline ends. The CDR3 length is 14 residues. CDR3 sequence: CASSLGGGDNEQFF. The CDR3 DNA reads as TGTGCCAGCAGCTTGGGAGGGGGAGACAATGAGCAGTTCTTC.

V is TRBV6-1 and J is TRBJ2-5, with D unclear. The V gene's germline CDR1 is MNHNS and CDR2 SASEGT. V lost 2 bases, J lost 5 bases, and 15 bases lay in between. The CDR3 sequence is 15 residues long. This chain's CDR3 is CASSELSVSEETQYF. The CDR3 DNA reads as TGTGCCAGCAGTGAATTATCGGTTTCGGAGGAGACCCAGTACTTC.

V usage is TRBV19 and J usage is TRBJ2-3; D possibly corresponds to TRBD1 (6 bases). The CDR3 has 15 amino acids. The germline CDR1 and CDR2 sequences are LNHDA and SQIVND (reference sequence). V gave up 10 bases and J gave up 2 bases, with 19 bases separating them. DNA of the CDR3: TGTGCCACAAGCGTCAGGGGCATTATCACAGATACGCAGTATTTT. This sequence encodes CATSVRGIITDTQYF.

V and J are TRBV29-1 and TRBJ2-1; TRBD2 agrees at 7 bases. V lost 5 bases and J lost 1; bases outside the gene matches: 8. CDR3 length: 15 amino acids. Germline CDR1 and CDR2: SQVTM and ANQGSEA. The CDR3 region is CSVPTSVTSYNEQFF. Written as DNA, the CDR3 is TGCAGCGTTCCCACTAGCGTGACTTCCTACAATGAGCAGTTCTTC.

CDR3 in DNA: TGTGCCAGTAGTAAACAGGATCAATCAGTCGAGCAGTACTTC. This gives the protein CASSKQDQSVEQYF. The rearrangement uses TRBV19 and TRBJ2-7; weak D call: TRBD1 (5 bases). This CDR3 comprises 14 residues. V lost 4 bases to trimming and J lost 6 bases, with 16 bases between them. Germline lookup yields CDR1 LNHDA and CDR2 SQIVND (reference sequence). Supplemented by reference TRBV19 and TRBJ2-7, the full variable domain reads DGGITQSPKYLFRKEGQNVTLSCEQNLNHDAMYWYRQDPGQGLRLIYYSQIVNDFQKGDIAEGYSVSREKKESFPLTVTSAQKNPTAFYLCASSKQDQSVEQYFGPGTRLTVT.

This chain joins TRBV29-1 and TRBJ2-2; 7 bases map to TRBD1. From germline, CDR1 is SQVTM and CDR2 ANQGSEA. Trimming cost V 3 bases and J 6 bases; bases outside gene matches: 10. CDR3 size: 15 residues. CDR3 nucleotides: TGCAGCGTTGAGGCCCGGGACAGTTACGCCGGGGAGCTGTTTTTT. Amino acids: CSVEARDSYAGELFF.

The table lists this clone with a count of one. V usage is TRBV6-5 and J usage is TRBJ2-7, with TRBD1 matching 12 bases. The trim removed 4 bases at V and 5 bases at J, leaving 6 bases unmatched. Germline V gene lookup returns CDR1 MNHEY and CDR2 SVGAGI. CDR3 length: 15 residues. CDR3 nucleotide sequence: TGTGCCAGCAGTTTTTCCGGGACAGGGGGCGACGAGCAGTACTTC. It is translated as CASSFSGTGGDEQYF.

The V and J genes are TRBV7-2 and TRBJ1-2; possibly TRBD1 for D (5 bases). This CDR3 is 15 amino acids long. V dropped 4 bases and J dropped 2 bases, with 14 bases sitting between them. Germline CDR1 reads SGHTA; CDR2 reads FQGNSA. In DNA, the CDR3 is TGTGCCAGCAGCTATAGGGGTTCCCCGAACTATGGCTACACCTTC. Translation gives CASSYRGSPNYGYTF.

The chain carries TRBV6-5 and TRBJ2-5, with D perhaps TRBD1 (6 bases). Germline V CDR1 and CDR2: MNHEY, SVGAGI. The CDR3 is made up of 13 amino acids. V was pared by 6 bases and J by 1 base, with 9 bases between. DNA of the CDR3: TGTGCCAGCAGCCCCAGGGGCCAAGAGACCCAGTACTTC. The encoded protein is CASSPRGQETQYF.